This T cell receptor (beta chain) stems from a study of identical twins. The CDR3 sequence is 15 residues long. J gave up 4 bases and V 1 base, and 4 bases lay outside the gene matches. Germline-derived CDR1 and CDR2 are SGHKS and YYEKEE (reference sequence). TCRdb recomputed calls from the 5' RACE reads with MiXCR, one row per CDR3 protein. Of roughly 290,000 distinct CDR3 sequences listed, about 8.1% were seen once; the top ten hold more than 2%. This clonotype was observed many times. These data were likewise used in another study, on yellow fever vaccine responses in identical twins.

The clonotype originates from a woman aged 18-35 years in good health. The chain has TRBV5-5 and TRBJ2-3; 9 bases agree with TRBD2. The sequencing input was memory (CD45RO+) T cells sorted from blood. This CDR3 is CASSLPSSGADTQYF. CDR3 bases: TGTGCCAGCAGCTTGCCGTCTAGCGGGGCAGATACGCAGTATTTT.